Sequencing of this TCR beta chain was carried out in a study of identical twins. TCRdb re-called the 5' RACE reads with MiXCR, one entry per CDR3 protein. The data contain just under 650,000 distinct CDR3 sequences, around 7.5% of them seen just once; the ten biggest clones take up 1.5% to 2%. This clonotype has just a few counts. Its antigen is as yet unknown. Overall study findings and caveats: For cord blood, abundant beta clonotypes had fewer insertions, unlike memory repertoires, which showed none.

Germline V gene lookup returns CDR1 DFQATT and CDR2 SNEGSKA (reference sequence). The J segment lost 5 bases and the V segment lost 4 bases, leaving 14 bases of the junction unmatched. The CDR3 runs 16 residues. The sample was also linked to a second study, of yellow fever vaccine responses in identical twins. That work adds: Reportedly, twins' vaccine T cell responses looked partly convergent and partly personalized.

The clonotype was recovered from a woman aged 18-29 years in good health. Sample: PBMCs. This chain connects TRBV20-1 to TRBJ2-5; 9 bases fit TRBD1. DNA of the CDR3: TGCAGTGCTACAAAACCGGGACAGGGAAGCTGGGAGACCCAGTACTTC. Amino acids: CSATKPGQGSWETQYF.